Shown below are 8 T cell receptor beta chains from a single sample sequenced in a study of control samples from healthy donors and cancer patients. Assay: immunoSEQ multiplex PCR; the TCRdb copy retains only in-frame clones and omits some. The table has 350,000 to 450,000 clones, approximately 92% seen once. The sequenced sample consisted of PBMCs. These receptor sequences come from a man aged 35 to 55 with head and neck cancer.

The chain links TRBV5-1 to TRBJ2-1; 7 bases fit TRBD1. Per germline, CDR1 SGHRS and CDR2 YFSETQ. V lost 1 base and J lost 7; bases outside the gene matches: 5. The CDR3 loop spans 14 amino acids. Here the CDR3 reads CASSLRTGQNEQFF. In nucleotides, the CDR3 is TGCGCCAGCAGCTTGAGGACAGGCCAGAATGAGCAGTTCTTC.

CDR3 nucleotide sequence: TGTGCCAGCAGCCTCGGTGGGAGCCCCTCTGGAAACACCATATATTTT. This translates into CASSLGGSPSGNTIYF. The chain carries TRBV3-1 (or the pseudogene TRBV3-2) and TRBJ1-3; D gene unclear. The CDR3 has 16 amino acids. Trimming cost V 4 bases and J 0 bases, with 13 bases left between them. The germline CDR1 and CDR2 sequences are LGHDT and YNNKEL (reference sequence).

The chain couples TRBV7-9 to TRBJ1-2, with D maybe TRBD1 (5 bases). The V and J ends lost 8 bases and 4 bases respectively, with 20 bases between them. CDR1 and CDR2 from the germline V gene are SEHNR and FQNEAQ (reference sequence). CDR3 size: 15 residues. CDR3 nucleotide sequence: TGTGCCAGCGGGCCGGGACCGCTAGTCCTCTATGGCTACACCTTC. This sequence encodes CASGPGPLVLYGYTF. Filled out from reference TRBV7-9 and TRBJ1-2, the complete variable domain reads DTGVSQNPRHKITKRGQNVTFRCDPISEHNRLYWYRQTLGQGPEFLTYFQNEAQLEKSRLLSDRFSAERPKGSFSTLEIQRTEQGDSAMYLCASGPGPLVLYGYTFGSGTRLTVV.

The CDR3 sequence is CASSLRGQPLLGYTF. For the CDR3, the DNA is TGTGCCAGCAGTCTCCGGGGACAGCCCTTACTTGGCTACACCTTC. V and J are TRBV27 and TRBJ1-2; TRBD1 agrees at 7 bases. Germline V gives CDR1 MNHEY, CDR2 SMNVEV (reference sequence). The J segment lost 7 bases and the V segment lost 5 bases, leaving 13 bases of the junction unmatched. The CDR3 spans 15 residues.

The V gene is TRBV4-2, the J gene TRBJ2-6; D is undetermined. The CDR3 is made up of 17 amino acids. The V end was cut by 4 bases, the J end by 0 bases, with 13 bases between. Germline-derived CDR1 and CDR2 are LGHNA and YNFKEQ. The CDR3 spells CASSLNPTGSGANVLTF. CDR3 bases: TGTGCCAGCAGCCTAAACCCGACTGGCTCTGGGGCCAACGTCCTGACTTTC.

The chain has TRBV4-1 and TRBJ2-7; 8 bases align to TRBD2. In germline, CDR1 is MGHRA, CDR2 YSYEKL. Trimming at V came to 4 bases and at J to 6 bases, leaving 17 bases not matched to a gene. CDR3 length: 17 residues. CDR3 region: CASSPDGGRGGVREQYF. In DNA, the CDR3 is TGCGCCAGCAGCCCGGACGGGGGCCGGGGGGGAGTACGCGAGCAGTACTTC.

The rearrangement joins TRBV30 to TRBJ2-2, with D uncertain. The CDR3 is 12 amino acids. From germline, CDR1 is GTSNPN and CDR2 SVGIG (reference sequence). Trimming left V 8 bases short and J 5 bases short, with 12 bases between. The CDR3 nucleotides are TGTGCCGGGCCTAGGGTGACCGGGGAGCTGTTTTTT. Translation: CAGPRVTGELFF.

The chain combines TRBV5-4 with TRBJ1-2; the match to TRBD1 covers 9 bases. Germline V gene lookup returns CDR1 SGHNT and CDR2 YYREEE (reference sequence). The CDR3 extends over 16 amino acids. V gave up 6 bases and J gave up 8 bases; unmatched junction bases: 17. This CDR3 reads CASNPWTGDNIAGYTF. CDR3 in DNA: TGTGCCAGCAACCCCTGGACAGGGGATAATATAGCCGGCTACACCTTC.